This T cell receptor beta chain was documented in a study of prognosis after radiotherapy for stage I lung cancer. On the study more broadly: Stage I non-small cell lung cancer patients were enrolled between 2018 and early 2019.

The length of the CDR3 is 13 residues. V dropped 4 bases and J dropped 8 bases, with 12 bases sitting between them. Germline values: CDR1 LGHDT, CDR2 YNNKEL (reference sequence). This clonotype was seen repeatedly, ten times or more. Approximately 6 milliliters of peripheral blood were drawn at each of two time points. Amplification of TCR beta CDR3 from genomic DNA used two-round multiplex PCR. Round one of PCR was performed, and it used primers specific to each TRBV and TRBJ gene. A single record per CDR3 protein comes from TCRdb applying MiXCR to the multiplex PCR reads. The table lists 20,000 to 25,000 distinct CDR3 sequences, around 39% of them singletons, with about a fifth in the top ten.

V usage is TRBV3-1 and J usage is TRBJ2-1; TRBD2 might be the D (5 bases). This TCR was recovered from a donor over 45 with non-small cell lung cancer. The sequenced sample was PBMCs, obtained before or after stereotactic body radiation therapy (not recorded which). In DNA, the CDR3 is TGTGCCAGCAGCCTAGAGGGCCTTGATGAGCAGTTCTTC. This codes for CASSLEGLDEQFF.